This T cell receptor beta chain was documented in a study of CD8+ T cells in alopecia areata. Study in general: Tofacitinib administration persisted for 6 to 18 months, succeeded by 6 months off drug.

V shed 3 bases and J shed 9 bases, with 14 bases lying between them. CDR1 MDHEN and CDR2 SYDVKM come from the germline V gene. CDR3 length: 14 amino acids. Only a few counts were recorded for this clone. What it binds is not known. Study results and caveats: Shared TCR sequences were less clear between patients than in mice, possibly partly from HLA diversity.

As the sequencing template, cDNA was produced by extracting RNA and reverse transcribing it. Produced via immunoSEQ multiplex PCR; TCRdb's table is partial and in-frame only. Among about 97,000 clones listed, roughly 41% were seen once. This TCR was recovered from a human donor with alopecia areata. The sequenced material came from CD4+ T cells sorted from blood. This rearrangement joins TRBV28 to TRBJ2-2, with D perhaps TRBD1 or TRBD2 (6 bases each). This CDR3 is CASSFKGEARELFF. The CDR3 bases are TGTGCCAGCAGTTTTAAGGGGGAGGCTAGGGAGCTGTTTTTT.